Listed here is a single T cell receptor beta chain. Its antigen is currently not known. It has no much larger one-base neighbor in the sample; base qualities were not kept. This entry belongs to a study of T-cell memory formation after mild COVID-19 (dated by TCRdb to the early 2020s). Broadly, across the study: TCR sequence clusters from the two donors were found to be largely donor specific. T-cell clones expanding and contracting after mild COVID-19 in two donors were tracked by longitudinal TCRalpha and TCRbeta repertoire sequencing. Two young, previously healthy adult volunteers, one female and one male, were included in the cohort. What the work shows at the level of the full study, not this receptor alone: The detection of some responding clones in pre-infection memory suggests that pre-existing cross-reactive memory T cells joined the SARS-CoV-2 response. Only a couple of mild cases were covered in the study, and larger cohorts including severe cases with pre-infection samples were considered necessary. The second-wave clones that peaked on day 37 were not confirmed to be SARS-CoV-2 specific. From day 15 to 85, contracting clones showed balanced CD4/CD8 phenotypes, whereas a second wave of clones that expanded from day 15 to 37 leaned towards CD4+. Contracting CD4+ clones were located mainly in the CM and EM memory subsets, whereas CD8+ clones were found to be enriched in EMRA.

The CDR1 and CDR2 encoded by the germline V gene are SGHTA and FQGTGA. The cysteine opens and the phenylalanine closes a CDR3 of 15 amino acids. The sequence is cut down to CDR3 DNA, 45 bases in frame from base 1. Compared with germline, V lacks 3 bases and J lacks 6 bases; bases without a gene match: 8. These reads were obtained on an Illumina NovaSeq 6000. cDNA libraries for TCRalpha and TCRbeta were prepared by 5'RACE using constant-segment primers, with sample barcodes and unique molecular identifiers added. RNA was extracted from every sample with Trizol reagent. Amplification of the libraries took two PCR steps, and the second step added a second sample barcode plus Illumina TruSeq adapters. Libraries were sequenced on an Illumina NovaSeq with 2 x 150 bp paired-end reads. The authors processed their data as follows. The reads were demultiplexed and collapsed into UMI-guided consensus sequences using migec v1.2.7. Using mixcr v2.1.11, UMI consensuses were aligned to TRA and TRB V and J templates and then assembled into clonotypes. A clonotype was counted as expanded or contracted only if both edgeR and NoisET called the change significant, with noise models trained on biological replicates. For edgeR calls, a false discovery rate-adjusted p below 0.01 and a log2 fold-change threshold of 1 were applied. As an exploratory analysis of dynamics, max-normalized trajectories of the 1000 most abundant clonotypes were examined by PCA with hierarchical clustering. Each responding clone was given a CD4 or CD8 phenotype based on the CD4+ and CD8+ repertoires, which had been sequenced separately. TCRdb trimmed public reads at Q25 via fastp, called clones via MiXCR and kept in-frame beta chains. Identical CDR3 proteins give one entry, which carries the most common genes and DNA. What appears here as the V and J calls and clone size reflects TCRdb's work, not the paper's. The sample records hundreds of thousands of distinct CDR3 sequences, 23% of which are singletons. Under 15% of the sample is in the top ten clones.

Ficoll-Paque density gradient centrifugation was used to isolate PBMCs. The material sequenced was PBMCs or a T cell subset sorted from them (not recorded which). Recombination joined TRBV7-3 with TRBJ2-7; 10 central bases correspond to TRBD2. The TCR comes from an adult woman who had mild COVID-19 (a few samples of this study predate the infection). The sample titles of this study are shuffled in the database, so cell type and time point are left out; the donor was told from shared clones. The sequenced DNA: TGTGCCAGCAGCTTGCGGCTAGCGGGAGTGAGCGAGCAGTACTTC. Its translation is CASSLRLAGVSEQYF.